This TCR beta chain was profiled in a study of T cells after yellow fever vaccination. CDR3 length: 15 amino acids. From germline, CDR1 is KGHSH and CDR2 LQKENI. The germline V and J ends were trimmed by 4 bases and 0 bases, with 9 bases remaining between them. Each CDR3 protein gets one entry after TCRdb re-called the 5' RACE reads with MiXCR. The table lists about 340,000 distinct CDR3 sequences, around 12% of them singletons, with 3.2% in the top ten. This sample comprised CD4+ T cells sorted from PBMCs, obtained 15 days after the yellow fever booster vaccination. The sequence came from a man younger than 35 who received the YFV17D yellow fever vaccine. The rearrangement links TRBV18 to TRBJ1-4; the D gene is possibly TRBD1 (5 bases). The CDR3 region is CASSRGRATNEKLFF. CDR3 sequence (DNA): TGTGCCAGCTCACGGGGACGAGCAACTAATGAAAAACTGTTTTTT.